This T cell receptor beta chain came from a study of beta chain features in type 1 diabetes. On the study more broadly: Patients did not differ from healthy donors in age, gender or cell yield. The study's findings and limits: Whether HLA type influences TCRB rearrangement remained unresolved here.

cDNA synthesis used the whole RNA isolate, giving expressed TCRB sequences. Some clones are missing from TCRdb's copy, which holds only in-frame ones; the method was immunoSEQ multiplex PCR. The repertoire holds 300,000 to 400,000 clones, with 8% as singletons. Trimming took off 2 bases at V and 6 bases at J, with 19 bases between the two ends. The CDR3 is 16 residues long. The germline CDR1 and CDR2 sequences are SEHNR and FQNEAQ (reference sequence). With respect to this clone: What it binds is not known.

This sequence was found in a woman younger than 35 in good health. This sequence joins TRBV7-9 and TRBJ1-1; TRBD1 might be the D (6 bases). Material: central memory CD4+ T cells from blood. This chain's CDR3 is CASSLSAGEFFAEAFF. In DNA, the CDR3 is TGTGCCAGCAGCTTATCGGCAGGGGAGTTCTTCGCTGAAGCTTTCTTT.